This T cell receptor beta chain derives from a study of T cells expressing NK-cell markers. Turning to the study itself: Sequencing covered eight donors, seven HCMV-seropositive and one seronegative.

Regarding this clonotype: Its matching antigen is unknown.

Germline lookup yields CDR1 ENHRY and CDR2 SYGVKD. This CDR3 comprises 13 residues. 5'RACE template switching with UMIs generated TCR beta cDNA. Each CDR3 protein gets one entry in TCRdb, which reprocessed the 5' RACE reads and gives no DNA. In all, the sample yields about 300,000 distinct CDR3 sequences. Findings of the study overall: Of CD8+ T cells, 1.0-7.0% belonged to dominant NKG2C+ clonotypes in roughly 6 donors. Among a few donors, these clonotypes also ranked first in the CD3+CD56-NKG2C+ fraction.

The sequencing sample was made of blood T cells: a sorted CD56 or NKG2C T cell subset, CD4+ or CD8+ T cells, or bulk PBMC T cells (not recorded which). V is TRBV10-3 and J is TRBJ2-7; lacking DNA, the TRBD1 call made by TCRdb goes unchecked. The receptor comes from a woman between 18 and 69 years old in good health. The CDR3 region is CAISVRVLDEQYF.